Below are 23 T cell receptor beta chains sequenced from a single sample in a study of T cells in Graves' hyperthyroidism and ophthalmopathy (dated by TCRdb to between 2017 and 2020). The protocol used for the library was multiplex PCR. TCRdb names Illumina HiSeq 2000 as the instrument used. TCR beta CDR3 regions were amplified from RNA transcripts. A first-round RT-PCR of the TCR CDR3 used the HTBI primer set with the Qiagen OneStep RT-PCR kit. TCRdb reanalyzed the raw reads on its own, using fastp at Q25 for trimming and MiXCR for clone calling, and kept in-frame beta chains. Rows merge per CDR3 protein into single entries with the most common DNA and genes. The sample yields 500,000 to 650,000 distinct CDR3 sequences; roughly 15% were counted once. Of the sample, approximately 12% falls within the top ten clones. Sequencing was performed on blood. Source of these receptors: a woman aged 45-65 years with Graves' ophthalmopathy.

This clonotype appeared many times. The V call is TRBV5-1, the J call TRBJ2-1, with D unclear. The V gene's germline CDR1 is SGHRS and CDR2 YFSETQ. V was shortened by 4 bases and J by 1 base, with 18 bases between the two germline ends. The CDR3 spans 17 residues. Here the CDR3 reads CASSPILDFGSYNEQFF. In DNA form, the CDR3 reads TGCGCCAGCAGCCCCATCCTAGACTTTGGTTCCTACAATGAGCAGTTCTTC.

The chain joins TRBV4-2 to TRBJ2-2; TRBD1 matches at 7 bases. CDR1 and CDR2 (germline): LGHNA, YNFKEQ. V shed 0 bases, J shed 6 bases, and the junction held 10 bases outside the gene matches. The CDR3 consists of 17 residues. The chain's CDR3 is CASSQDQTGEGAGELFF. The CDR3, as DNA: TGTGCCAGCAGCCAAGATCAAACAGGGGAAGGGGCCGGGGAGCTGTTTTTT.

At least ten counts were recorded for this clonotype. V gene TRBV6-2 or TRBV6-3 combines with J gene TRBJ2-1; TRBD1 or TRBD2 may be the D gene (5 bases each). CDR1 MNHEY and CDR2 SVGEGT come from the germline V gene. CDR3 length equals 15 residues. Trimming took 7 bases from V and 0 from J, leaving 13 bases between them. The CDR3 reads CASKARDLSYNEQFF. The CDR3 DNA follows: TGTGCCAGCAAAGCCCGGGACCTCTCCTACAATGAGCAGTTCTTC.

This clonotype was picked up many times. This chain links TRBV11-2 with TRBJ2-7; D remains ambiguous. CDR3 size: 13 residues. Germline assignment: CDR1 SGHAT and CDR2 FQNNGV. Trimming removed 1 base from V and 5 bases from J, with 9 bases in between. The CDR3 sequence is CASSLVAEHEQYF. In DNA form, the CDR3 reads TGTGCCAGCAGCTTAGTGGCCGAACACGAGCAGTACTTC. Variable domain in full (rest from reference TRBV11-2 and TRBJ2-7): EAGVAQSPRYKIIEKRQSVAFWCNPISGHATLYWYQQILGQGPKLLIQFQNNGVVDDSQLPKDRFSAERLKGVDSTLKIQPAKLEDSAVYLCASSLVAEHEQYFGPGTRLTVT.

The V gene is TRBV27, the J gene TRBJ2-3; D remains unclear. This CDR3 has 14 amino acids. V lost 6 bases to trimming and J lost 0 bases, with 10 bases between them. Germline loops: CDR1 MNHEY, CDR2 SMNVEV (reference sequence). This CDR3 is CASSGPLSTDTQYF. CDR3 nucleotides: TGTGCCAGCAGCGGCCCGCTGAGCACAGATACGCAGTATTTT.

J is TRBJ1-1 and V is TRBV10-3; no reliable D call. The V end lost 7 bases, the J end lost 1 base, and 10 bases lay between the germline ends. The CDR3 is 13 amino acids. The V gene's germline CDR1 is ENHRY and CDR2 SYGVKD. CDR3 coding DNA: TGTGCCATCAAATTGGTACAGAACACTGAAGCTTTCTTT. Protein product: CAIKLVQNTEAFF.

The gene calls are TRBV14 and TRBJ2-2, with TRBD2 identical over 13 bases. The trim removed 3 bases at V and 4 bases at J, leaving 14 bases unmatched. CDR3 length: 20 residues. Germline V gene data show CDR1 as SGHDN and CDR2 as FVKESK. This CDR3 reads CASSQIVPGLAGRATGELFF. The CDR3 coding sequence is TGTGCCAGCAGCCAGATTGTCCCGGGACTAGCGGGACGGGCCACCGGGGAGCTGTTTTTT.

This chain links TRBV5-1 with TRBJ2-7; no clear D. Trimming removed 1 base at V and 2 bases at J, with 10 bases between. The CDR3 contains 14 residues. Germline CDR1 SGHRS, CDR2 YFSETQ. The CDR3 is CASSLTINTYEQYF. The DNA of the CDR3 is TGCGCCAGCAGCTTGACTATCAATACCTACGAGCAGTACTTC.

V and J are TRBV15 and TRBJ2-1; TRBD2 is a possible D gene (6 bases). Trimming left V 1 base short and J 4 bases short, with 14 bases between. From germline, CDR1 is LNHNV and CDR2 YYDKDF (reference sequence). The CDR3 extends over 16 amino acids. This CDR3 is CATSRVIAVGYNEQFF. CDR3 DNA: TGTGCCACCAGCAGAGTGATAGCGGTAGGATACAATGAGCAGTTCTTC.

The chain carries TRBV7-8 and TRBJ2-1; no firm D call. CDR1 and CDR2 from the germline V gene are SGHVS and FQNEAQ. The CDR3 runs 16 residues. V was clipped by 2 bases and J by 1 base, with 12 bases between them. The CDR3 region has the DNA TGTGCCAGCAGCTTAACGCGCCTCTTATCCTACAATGAGCAGTTCTTC. Protein sequence: CASSLTRLLSYNEQFF. The whole variable domain, remainder taken from reference TRBV7-8 and TRBJ2-1, is GAGVSQSPRYKVAKRGQDVALRCDPISGHVSLFWYQQALGQGPEFLTYFQNEAQLDKSGLPSDRFFAERPEGSVSTLKIQRTQQEDSAVYLCASSLTRLLSYNEQFFGPGTRLTVL.

The sample holds a few counts of this clonotype. The rearrangement joins TRBV30 to TRBJ2-1; 8 nucleotides match TRBD2. CDR1 is GTSNPN and CDR2 is SVGIG in the germline V gene (reference sequence). This CDR3 has 15 residues. V lost 3 bases and J lost 2; bases outside the gene matches: 6. This CDR3 reads CAWSGASGPYNEQFF. CDR3 nucleotide sequence: TGTGCCTGGAGCGGGGCTAGCGGGCCCTACAATGAGCAGTTCTTC.

This chain links TRBV12-3 or TRBV12-4 with TRBJ2-1; 9 nucleotides match TRBD1. CDR3 length: 15 amino acids. The V and J ends lost 5 bases and 2 bases, in that order; junction bases with no gene match: 4. The CDR3 region has the DNA TGTGCCAGCAGTCCACAGGGGGCCGCCTACAATGAGCAGTTCTTC. Translation gives CASSPQGAAYNEQFF.

A note on this clonotype: A much larger clone differs by one base, so this may be a read error. The rearrangement joins TRBV2 to TRBJ1-3; D is uncertain. V lost 7 bases and J 0 bases, leaving 10 bases between the germline ends. The germline V gene has CDR1 SNHLY and CDR2 FYNNEI. The CDR3 runs 14 residues. CDR3 bases: TGTGCCAGCAAGGCGGCTGTCTCTGGAAACACCATATATTTT. Encoded protein: CASKAAVSGNTIYF.

This clonotype showed up many times. The chain links TRBV14 to TRBJ2-1; D not certain. Trimming removed 5 bases from V and 2 bases from J, with 16 bases in between. Germline V CDR1 and CDR2: SGHDN, FVKESK. The CDR3 contains 16 residues. CDR3 sequence: CASSSLGDLPYNEQFF. The CDR3, as DNA: TGTGCCAGCAGCTCCCTTGGTGATCTCCCCTACAATGAGCAGTTCTTC. The entire variable domain, with the rest obtained from reference TRBV14 and TRBJ2-1, is as follows: EAGVTQFPSHSVIEKGQTVTLRCDPISGHDNLYWYRRVMGKEIKFLLHFVKESKQDESGMPNNRFLAERTGGTYSTLKVQPAELEDSGVYFCASSSLGDLPYNEQFFGPGTRLTVL.

The rearrangement joins TRBV7-2 to TRBJ2-3, with 9 positions matching TRBD2. J lost 12 bases, V lost 6 bases, and 25 bases had no gene match. CDR1 is SGHTA, CDR2 FQGNSA, per germline. This CDR3 region has 18 residues. CDR3 coding DNA: TGTGCCAGCAGTTCTTCAGCGGGAGGCCTCACGACTGCAGGTACCCAGTATTTT. Protein sequence: CASSSSAGGLTTAGTQYF.

This clonotype was seen only a few times. J is TRBJ1-5 and V is TRBV6-1; tentatively, D is TRBD1 (5 bases). Germline V lookup: CDR1 MNHNS, CDR2 SASEGT. The CDR3 has 14 residues. Trimming pared 3 bases from V and 7 bases from J, leaving 13 bases between. The CDR3: CASSDRRGGQPQHF. The CDR3 DNA reads as TGTGCCAGCAGTGATAGGAGGGGTGGGCAGCCCCAGCATTTT.

This clonotype appeared a few times. The chain uses TRBV27 and TRBJ2-5, with D perhaps TRBD1 or TRBD2 (5 bases each). The CDR3 consists of 19 residues. Germline CDR1 MNHEY, CDR2 SMNVEV (reference sequence). Trimming removed 0 bases from V and 2 bases from J, with 22 bases in between. This chain's CDR3 is CASSLSLVERGEGQETQYF. As DNA, the CDR3 is TGTGCCAGCAGTTTATCGTTGGTCGAGAGGGGTGAGGGGCAAGAGACCCAGTACTTC.

The sample holds many counts of this clonotype. The genes are TRBV12-3 or TRBV12-4 and TRBJ1-2; D may be TRBD1 (6 bases). The CDR3 is 16 amino acids. V gave up 0 bases and J gave up 2 bases, with 13 bases separating them. Here the CDR3 DNA reads TGTGCCAGCAGTTTAGCACAGGGCTCCTTCAACTATGGCTACACCTTC. This codes for CASSLAQGSFNYGYTF.

This clonotype was seen many times. The CDR3 sequence: CASSEVASYNEQFF. CDR3 DNA sequence: TGTGCCAGCAGCGAGGTAGCCTCCTACAATGAGCAGTTCTTC. The chain recombines TRBV5-6 with TRBJ2-1; D ambiguous. Trimming removed 4 bases from V and 0 bases from J, with 8 bases in between. This CDR3 contains 14 residues. Germline V CDR1 and CDR2: SGHDT, YYEEEE.

This clonotype was found once. The chain recombines TRBV10-3 with TRBJ2-1, with 7 positions matching TRBD2. Germline V gene lookup returns CDR1 ENHRY and CDR2 SYGVKD. This CDR3 has 13 amino acids. J was trimmed by 12 bases and V by 6 bases; bases with no gene match: 11. CDR3 coding DNA: TGTGCCATCAGCTACTACGACGGGACTACGCAGTTCTTC. It yields the protein CAISYYDGTTQFF.

This clonotype was counted between two and nine times. V is TRBV19 and J is TRBJ2-2; D is unclear. Germline V gene lookup returns CDR1 LNHDA and CDR2 SQIVND (reference sequence). CDR3 length: 14 amino acids. Trimming took off 7 bases at V and 1 base at J, with 10 bases between the two ends. The CDR3 reads CASIRPGNTGELFF. In DNA, the CDR3 is TGTGCCAGTATTCGGCCCGGGAACACCGGGGAGCTGTTTTTT.

This clonotype was found a few times. This chain connects TRBV6-2 or TRBV6-3 to TRBJ2-2; D perhaps matches TRBD1 (6 bases). Trimming removed 7 bases from V and 6 bases from J, with 15 bases in between. Germline-derived CDR1 and CDR2 are MNHEY and SVGEGT. CDR3 length: 14 residues. This chain's CDR3 is CASTGGVSAGELFF. For the CDR3, the DNA is TGTGCCAGCACTGGGGGCGTATCTGCCGGGGAGCTGTTTTTT.

Ten or more counts support this clonotype. This sequence joins TRBV27 and TRBJ1-5; D gene ambiguous. Trimming removed 5 bases from V and 9 bases from J, with 14 bases in between. The germline V gene encodes CDR1 MNHEY and CDR2 SMNVEV (reference sequence). The CDR3 runs to 13 residues. The chain's CDR3 is CASSPKIDLPQHF. The CDR3 coding sequence is TGTGCCAGCAGTCCAAAGATCGATTTGCCCCAGCATTTT.